This record looks at one TCR beta chain sequence and its context. Preparation of the TCRbeta library used unique molecular identifiers. A single record per CDR3 protein comes from TCRdb applying MiXCR to the PCR reads. In the table there are under 250,000 distinct CDR3 sequences, approximately 19% of which are singletons. These data originate in a study of T-cell reconstitution after alpha-beta-depleted transplantation in children. This CDR3 is 20 amino acids long. Trimming took 3 bases from V and 7 from J; bases not matched to a gene: 24. CDR1 and CDR2 from the germline V gene are SGHAT and FQDESV (reference sequence).

The sequences come from PBMCs, mostly from graft donor cells, collected 360 days after TCRalphabeta/CD19-depleted stem cell transplant. This TCR derives from a male patient between 2 and 10 years old who had a stem cell transplant for acute lymphoblastic leukemia, so the T cells may come from the graft donor. This chain uses TRBV11-1 with TRBJ2-7; TRBD2 matches at 10 bases. Here the CDR3 reads CASSFERRSMVEAGGEEQYF. The CDR3 DNA is TGTGCCAGCAGCTTCGAACGAAGAAGTATGGTGGAAGCGGGAGGGGAAGAGCAGTACTTC. Based on the CDR3 plus reference TRBV11-1 and TRBJ2-7, the full variable domain is EAEVAQSPRYKITEKSQAVAFWCDPISGHATLYWYRQILGQGPELLVQFQDESVVDDSQLPKDRFSAERLKGVDSTLKIQPAELGDSAMYLCASSFERRSMVEAGGEEQYFGPGTRLTVT.